This passage covers 20 T cell receptor beta chains from one sample sequenced in a study of blood T cell repertoires in COVID-19 (dated by TCRdb to the early 2020s). The library was built by means of the immunoSEQ multiplex PCR assay. Entries here come from immuneACCESS through TCRdb and include only in-frame sequences with V and J called. Some clones fail to appear in such tables; in the studies checked, an unresolved V gene covers under half of the shortfall, and the cause of the remainder is unknown. The sample includes around 200,000 clones, with 87% observed a single time. About 9.4% of the sample is in the top ten clones. What was sequenced was PBMCs or T cells enriched from blood (not recorded which). Receptors originate from a man aged 18 to 29 with acute COVID-19.

CDR3 sequence (DNA): TGTGCCAGCAGGAAGGAGAGCACTGAAGCTTTCTTT. Translating it yields CASRKESTEAFF. The V and J genes are TRBV6-5 and TRBJ1-1; D is ambiguous. The germline V gene encodes CDR1 MNHEY and CDR2 SVGAGI. The CDR3 has 12 residues. V was shortened by 6 bases and J by 4 bases, with 9 bases between the two germline ends.

The chain links TRBV11-2 to TRBJ2-3; TRBD2 aligns across 7 bases. V lost 1 base and J lost 0; bases outside the gene matches: 4. Germline-derived CDR1 and CDR2 are SGHAT and FQNNGV. This CDR3 comprises 16 residues. Here the CDR3 reads CASSLGVGRSTDTQYF. CDR3 in DNA: TGTGCCAGCAGCTTAGGGGTCGGGAGGAGCACAGATACGCAGTATTTT.

The chain has TRBV11-2 and TRBJ2-3, with TRBD1 as a possible D gene (6 bases). The germline V gene encodes CDR1 SGHAT and CDR2 FQNNGV. The CDR3 has 16 residues. V dropped 4 bases and J dropped 3 bases, with 17 bases sitting between them. The CDR3 nucleotides read TGTGCCAGCAGCTCTGGACAGTCGCCAACTACAGATACGCAGTATTTT. This encodes CASSSGQSPTTDTQYF.

This chain connects TRBV29-1 to TRBJ1-2; possible D gene TRBD1, 6 bases. The CDR3 is made up of 13 amino acids. From germline, CDR1 is SQVTM and CDR2 ANQGSEA. Trimming removed 3 bases at V and 7 bases at J, with 15 bases between. The CDR3 coding sequence is TGCAGCGTTGATCCAGGGGAGGGGGGTGGCTACACCTTC. This encodes CSVDPGEGGGYTF.

V and J are TRBV19 and TRBJ2-1; D remains unclear. CDR1 and CDR2 from the germline V gene are LNHDA and SQIVND (reference sequence). Trimming pared 3 bases from V and 8 bases from J, leaving 8 bases between. The CDR3 covers 12 residues. CDR3 nucleotides: TGTGCCAGTAGTATCCTCCGCGATGAGCAGTTCTTC. It translates to CASSILRDEQFF.

The rearrangement uses TRBV2 and TRBJ2-7; 9 bases match TRBD2. Germline V gene data show CDR1 as SNHLY and CDR2 as FYNNEI. Germline trimming cut 0 bases from V and 5 bases from J; bases unmatched to any gene: 8. This CDR3 is built from 16 residues. In DNA, the CDR3 is TGTGCCAGCAGTGAAGCGGAGCTAGCGGGACTGAACGAGCAGTACTTC. Amino acids: CASSEAELAGLNEQYF.

This clone came up once. J is TRBJ2-6 and V is TRBV6-2 or TRBV6-3, with TRBD1 as a possible D gene (5 bases). With 6 bases removed from V and 0 bases from J, the gap between germline ends came to 27 bases. The CDR3 consists of 21 residues. CDR1 is MNHEY, CDR2 SVGEGT, per germline. The CDR3 here is CASSSQRFSDSLSSGANVLTF. CDR3 in DNA: TGTGCCAGCAGCTCCCAAAGGTTCTCAGACAGCCTTAGCTCTGGGGCCAACGTCCTGACTTTC.

The chain combines TRBV28 with TRBJ2-5; TRBD1 agrees at 7 bases. The CDR3 is made up of 18 amino acids. Trimming cost V 1 base and J 0 bases; bases outside gene matches: 11. The V gene's germline CDR1 is MDHEN and CDR2 SYDVKM. The CDR3 sequence: CASSLLLWAGGNQETQYF. The CDR3 coding sequence is TGTGCCAGCAGTTTATTACTTTGGGCAGGGGGTAACCAAGAGACCCAGTACTTC.

The chain couples TRBV27 to TRBJ1-1; D is unclear. The CDR3 covers 13 residues. Per germline, CDR1 MNHEY and CDR2 SMNVEV (reference sequence). Trimming removed 5 bases from V and 0 bases from J, with 7 bases in between. The DNA of the CDR3 is TGTGCCAGCAGTAGGGAGATGAACACTGAAGCTTTCTTT. It encodes CASSREMNTEAFF.

V gene TRBV3-1 (or the pseudogene TRBV3-2) combines with J gene TRBJ2-5, with 7 bases matching TRBD2. CDR1 and CDR2 (germline): LGHDT, YNNKEL (reference sequence). V was clipped by 6 bases and J by 1 base; unmatched bases: 14. CDR3 size: 17 residues. In DNA, the CDR3 is TGTGCCAGCAGAAACCAAGTGGATAGCGGGCTCCAAGAGACCCAGTACTTC. It codes for CASRNQVDSGLQETQYF.

V usage is TRBV5-1 and J usage is TRBJ1-2; 7 positions agree with TRBD1. CDR3 size: 13 residues. Germline V gene sequence: CDR1 SGHRS, CDR2 YFSETQ. Trimming at V came to 0 bases and at J to 7 bases, leaving 3 bases not matched to a gene. The CDR3 DNA is TGCGCCAGCAGCTTGGGACAGGGATCTGGCTACACCTTC. It is translated as CASSLGQGSGYTF.

CDR3: CASSSLAGAPGANVLTF. The CDR3 nucleotides read TGTGCCAGCAGCTCTTTAGCGGGAGCCCCTGGGGCCAACGTCCTGACTTTC. This chain links TRBV7-8 with TRBJ2-6, with 9 bases identical to TRBD2. Per germline, CDR1 SGHVS and CDR2 FQNEAQ. The CDR3 totals 17 residues. V shed 4 bases and J 2 bases; nucleotides not matched to a gene: 6.

In this sample, this clone turned up a few times. This chain connects TRBV9 to TRBJ2-7; the match to TRBD1 covers 9 bases. Germline CDR1 reads SGDLS; CDR2 reads YYNGEE. V lost 0 bases to trimming and J lost 2 bases; unmatched junction nucleotides: 6. The CDR3 has 16 residues. The CDR3 loop reads CASSVDPRDRAYEQYF. The CDR3 DNA sequence: TGTGCCAGCAGCGTAGACCCGCGGGACAGGGCCTACGAGCAGTACTTC.

The rearrangement links TRBV19 to TRBJ1-1; D uncertain. CDR1 is LNHDA and CDR2 is SQIVND in the germline V gene (reference sequence). V shed 3 bases and J shed 8 bases, with 16 bases lying between them. This CDR3 region has 14 residues. The CDR3 sequence: CASSIVAEKKEAFF. For the CDR3, the DNA is TGTGCCAGTAGTATCGTGGCGGAAAAGAAGGAAGCTTTCTTT.

The chain carries TRBV28 and TRBJ1-1; 8 nucleotides match TRBD1. Losses at the gene ends were 5 bases for V and 4 bases for J; bases not matched to a gene: 6. The CDR3 extends over 14 amino acids. Germline values: CDR1 MDHEN, CDR2 SYDVKM. CDR3: CASSETDRVTEAFF. CDR3 nucleotide sequence: TGTGCCAGCAGTGAAACGGACAGGGTCACTGAAGCTTTCTTT.

The gene calls are TRBV3-1 (or the pseudogene TRBV3-2) and TRBJ2-7; 13 nucleotides match TRBD2. With V trimmed by 4 bases and J by 5 bases, 5 bases remained unmatched. Germline V gene lookup returns CDR1 LGHDT and CDR2 YNNKEL (reference sequence). The CDR3 is 15 residues long. The DNA for the CDR3 is TGTGCCAGCAGCCCCACTAGCGGGAGGGCCCACGAGCAGTACTTC. It codes for CASSPTSGRAHEQYF.

The chain combines TRBV3-1 (or the pseudogene TRBV3-2) with TRBJ1-2, with 8 nucleotides matching TRBD1. This CDR3 contains 20 residues. Germline assignment: CDR1 LGHDT and CDR2 YNNKEL (reference sequence). Unmatched junction bases numbered 21, after V lost 5 bases and J lost 1 base. As DNA, the CDR3 is TGTGCCAGCAGCTTTTCTGGGGGGTCGGAAAGGGACAGGTATAACTATGGCTACACCTTC. This gives the protein CASSFSGGSERDRYNYGYTF.

The rearrangement uses TRBV21-1 and TRBJ2-1; TRBD2 reflects the table's D call only, with no check against the DNA. TRBV21-1 is a recognized pseudogene. The CDR3 loop spans 24 amino acids. CDR3 sequence: CASSPVLSINGSLKAGGPGNEQFF. CDR3 coding DNA: TGTGCCAGCAGTCCGGTTTTGTCAATTAACGGAAGTCTTAAAGCGGGAGGTCCTGGCAATGAGCAGTTCTTC.

This chain joins TRBV4-1 and TRBJ1-1, with a weak D call TRBD1 (6 bases). CDR1 and CDR2 (germline): MGHRA, YSYEKL. This CDR3 is 15 amino acids long. V was trimmed by 1 base and J by 5 bases, leaving 14 bases between them. The CDR3 DNA reads as TGCGCCAGCAGCCAAGCACAGGGACGTGGGACTGAAGCTTTCTTT. Translation gives CASSQAQGRGTEAFF.

The genes are TRBV10-2 and TRBJ2-1; 7 nucleotides line up with TRBD2. Trimming cost V 5 bases and J 6 bases; bases outside gene matches: 13. The CDR3 is made up of 16 amino acids. The germline V gene has CDR1 WSHSY and CDR2 SAAADI. CDR3 DNA sequence: TGCGCCAGCAGTACCCTCGAAGCGGGAAATCCCAATGAGCAGTTCTTC. Residues: CASSTLEAGNPNEQFF.